This TCR beta chain was retrieved from a study of shared clonotypes between healthy human individuals. Study findings and constraints: It was the few donors that limited the genetic and exposure-history diversity represented. Expectations were that clonotype sharing among donors would be affected by sequencing depth.

CDR1 is SGHTA and CDR2 is FQGNSA in the germline V gene. With 5 bases removed from V and 4 bases from J, the gap between germline ends came to 13 bases. The CDR3 spans 14 residues. Once extracted for a subset, genomic DNA was divided evenly among several immunoSEQ plates. As originally analysed: Quality scores were absent from the junction-only immunoSEQ sequences, so filtering differed. Data came from immunoSEQ multiplex PCR; TCRdb stores just in-frame clones and leaves some out. The V and J calls and clone size are taken from that table; D and trimming were inferred from the DNA. The table shows about 480,000 clones, with 60% to 80% occurring only once. In regard to this clone: The antigen remains unidentified.

This receptor was identified in a woman aged 40 to 50 in good health. Some clones in this sample may be carry-over from other donors' samples. The sample comprised PBMCs. The J gene is TRBJ2-3, the V gene TRBV7-2; tentatively, D is TRBD1 (6 bases). The CDR3 coding sequence is TGTGCCAGCAGCGCAGGGGTTATGTCAGATACGCAGTATTTT. Amino acids: CASSAGVMSDTQYF.